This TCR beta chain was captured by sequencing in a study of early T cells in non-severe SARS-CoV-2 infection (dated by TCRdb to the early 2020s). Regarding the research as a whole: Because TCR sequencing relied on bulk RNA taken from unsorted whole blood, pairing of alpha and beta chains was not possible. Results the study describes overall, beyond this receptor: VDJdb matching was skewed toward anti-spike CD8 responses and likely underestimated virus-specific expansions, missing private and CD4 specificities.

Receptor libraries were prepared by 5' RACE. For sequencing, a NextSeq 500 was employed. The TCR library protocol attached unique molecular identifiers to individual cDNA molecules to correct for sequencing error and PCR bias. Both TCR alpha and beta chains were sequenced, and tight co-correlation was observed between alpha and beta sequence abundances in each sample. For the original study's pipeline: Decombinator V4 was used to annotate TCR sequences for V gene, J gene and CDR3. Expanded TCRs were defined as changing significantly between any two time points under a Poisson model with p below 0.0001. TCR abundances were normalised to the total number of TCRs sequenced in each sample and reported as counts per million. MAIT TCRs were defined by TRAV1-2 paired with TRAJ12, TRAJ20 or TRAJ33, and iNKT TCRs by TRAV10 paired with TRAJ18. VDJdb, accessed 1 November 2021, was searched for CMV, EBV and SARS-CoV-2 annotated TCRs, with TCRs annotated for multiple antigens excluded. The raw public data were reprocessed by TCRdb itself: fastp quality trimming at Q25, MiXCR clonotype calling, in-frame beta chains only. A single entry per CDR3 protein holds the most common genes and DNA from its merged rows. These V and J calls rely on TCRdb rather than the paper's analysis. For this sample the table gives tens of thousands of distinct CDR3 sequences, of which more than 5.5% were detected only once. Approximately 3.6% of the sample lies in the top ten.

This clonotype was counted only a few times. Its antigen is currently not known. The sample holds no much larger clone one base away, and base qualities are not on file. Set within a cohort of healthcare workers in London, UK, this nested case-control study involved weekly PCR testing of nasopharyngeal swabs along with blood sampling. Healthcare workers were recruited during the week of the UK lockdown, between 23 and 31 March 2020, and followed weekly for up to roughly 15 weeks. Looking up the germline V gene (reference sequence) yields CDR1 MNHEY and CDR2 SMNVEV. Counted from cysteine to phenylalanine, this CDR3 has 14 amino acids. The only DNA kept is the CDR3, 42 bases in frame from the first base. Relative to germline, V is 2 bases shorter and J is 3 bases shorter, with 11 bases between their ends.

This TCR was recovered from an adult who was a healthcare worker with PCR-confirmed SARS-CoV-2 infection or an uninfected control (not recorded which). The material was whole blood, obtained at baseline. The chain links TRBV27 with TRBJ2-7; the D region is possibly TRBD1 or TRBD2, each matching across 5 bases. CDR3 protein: CASSLGTGLYEQYF. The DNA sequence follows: TGTGCCAGCAGTTTAGGGACGGGGCTCTACGAGCAGTACTTC.